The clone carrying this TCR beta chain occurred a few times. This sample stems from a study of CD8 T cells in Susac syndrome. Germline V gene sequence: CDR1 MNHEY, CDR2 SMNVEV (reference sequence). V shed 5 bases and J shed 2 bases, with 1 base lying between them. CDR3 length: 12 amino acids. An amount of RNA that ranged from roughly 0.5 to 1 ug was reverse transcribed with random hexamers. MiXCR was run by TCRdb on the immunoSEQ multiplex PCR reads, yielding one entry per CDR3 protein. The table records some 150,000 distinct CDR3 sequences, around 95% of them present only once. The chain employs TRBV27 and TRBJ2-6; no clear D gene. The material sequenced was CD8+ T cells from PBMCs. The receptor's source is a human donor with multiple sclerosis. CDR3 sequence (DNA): TGTGCCAGCAGTACTGGGGCCAACGTCCTGACTTTC. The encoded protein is CASSTGANVLTF.